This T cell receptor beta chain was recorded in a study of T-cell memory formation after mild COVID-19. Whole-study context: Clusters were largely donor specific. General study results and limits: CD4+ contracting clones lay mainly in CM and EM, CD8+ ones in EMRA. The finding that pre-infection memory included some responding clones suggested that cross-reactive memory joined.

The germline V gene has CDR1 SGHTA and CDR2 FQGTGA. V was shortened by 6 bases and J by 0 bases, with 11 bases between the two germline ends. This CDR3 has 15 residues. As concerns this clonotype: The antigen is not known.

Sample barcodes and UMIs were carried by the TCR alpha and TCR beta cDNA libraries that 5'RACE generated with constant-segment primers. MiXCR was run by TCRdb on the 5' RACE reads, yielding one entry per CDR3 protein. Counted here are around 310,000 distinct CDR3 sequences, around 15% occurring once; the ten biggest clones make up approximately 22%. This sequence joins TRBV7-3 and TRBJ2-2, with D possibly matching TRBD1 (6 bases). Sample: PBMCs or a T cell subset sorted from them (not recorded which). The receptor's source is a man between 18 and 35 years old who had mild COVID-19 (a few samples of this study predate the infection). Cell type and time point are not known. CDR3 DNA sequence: TGTGCCAGCAGTTCGGACAGCGCGAACACCGGGGAGCTGTTTTTT. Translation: CASSSDSANTGELFF.